The rows below give T cell receptor beta chains drawn from one sample of a study of technical replicates of blood from several donors. Method: immunoSEQ multiplex PCR; TCRdb's copy keeps in-frame clones and lacks some. The sample yields 55,000 to 75,000 clones, roughly 94% seen once. Specimen: PBMCs. The receptors come from a human donor in good health. Some clones in this sample may be carry-over from other donors' samples. The CDR3 runs from the conserved cysteine through the conserved F or W. The D gene is left open where the match is weak. Not every row has a clone size; where given, it reads once, few, many or a size class.

j_gene | abundance | v_gene | d_gene | CDR3nt | CDR3aa
TRBJ2-1 | - | TRBV9 | TRBD2 | TGTGCCAGCAGCCTGCAGGCGTTAGGCGGGAGCTCCTACAATGAGCAGTTCTTC | CASSLQALGGSSYNEQFF
TRBJ2-3 | - | TRBV25-1 | - | TGTGCCAGCAGGGTGGGGGGTGGCACAGATACGCAGTATTTT | CASRVGGGTDTQYF
TRBJ2-1 | - | TRBV7-6 | TRBD2 | TGTGCCAGCAGCCCTCGACTAGCGGGGGGCCCCTGGGAGCAGTTCTTC | CASSPRLAGGPWEQFF
TRBJ1-2 | - | TRBV7-9 | - | TGTGCCAGCAGTCCTCAGGGGTCTGGCTACACCTTC | CASSPQGSGYTF
TRBJ1-3 | - | TRBV13 | - | TGTGCCAGCAGCCTTCTTCAGTCTGGAAACACCATATATTTT | CASSLLQSGNTIYF
TRBJ1-2 | - | TRBV25-1 | - | TGTGCCAGCATGATGATCCAGGCCTATGGCTACACCTTC | CASMMIQAYGYTF
TRBJ1-1 | - | TRBV5-6 | - | TGTGCCAGCACCCGGGGGTCTGTGAACACTGAAGCTTTCTTT | CASTRGSVNTEAFF
TRBJ1-1 | once | TRBV7-3 | - | TGTGCCAGCAGCCCATCCATCCAGGGCCCGGCTTCTGAAGCTTTCTTT | CASSPSIQGPASEAFF
TRBJ1-1 | - | TRBV5-6 | - | TGTGCCAGCAGCCGGGAGGGGGGGGACAATGAAGCTTTCTTT | CASSREGGDNEAFF
TRBJ2-4 | - | TRBV4-2 | TRBD2 | TGTGCCAGCAGCCAAGATCACGGGACTAGCGGGAGATTGGTACCCAAAAACATTCAGTACTTC | CASSQDHGTSGRLVPKNIQYF
TRBJ1-1 | once | TRBV10-3 | - | TGTGCCATCACGAGGGAGGACACGAGCACTGAAGCTTTCTTT | CAITREDTSTEAFF
TRBJ2-2 | - | TRBV6-1 | TRBD2 | TGTGCCAGCAGTGGGGGGGTGTGGCTAGCGGAGAACACCGGGGAGCTGTTTTTT | CASSGGVWLAENTGELFF
TRBJ1-1 | - | TRBV7-6 | - | TGTGCCAGCAGCTCGGGGGAGCTGAACACTGAAGCTTTCTTT | CASSSGELNTEAFF
TRBJ1-2 | - | TRBV7-3 | - | TGTGCCAGCAGCACAATCGAAGCACAGCGGACCTATGGCTACACCTTC | CASSTIEAQRTYGYTF
TRBJ1-2 | - | TRBV4-3 | - | TGCGCCAGCAGCCAAGATGTTGCTGCGTTTGGCTACACCTTC | CASSQDVAAFGYTF
TRBJ2-7 | - | TRBV9 | TRBD2 | TGTGCCAGCAGCGCGACGACTAGCAGCCACGAGCAGTACTTC | CASSATTSSHEQYF
TRBJ2-1 | - | TRBV27 | TRBD2 | TGTGCCAGCAGTTGGCGGGGGGGAGCCTACAATGAGCAGTTCTTC | CASSWRGGAYNEQFF
TRBJ2-6 | - | TRBV4-3 | TRBD1 | TGCGCCAGCAGCCAAGTAGGCCCCCAGGGGGCCTTTGGGGCCAACGTCCTGACTTTC | CASSQVGPQGAFGANVLTF
TRBJ2-7 | - | TRBV11-1 | TRBD2 | TGTGCCAGCAGCTTATCTAGCGGGAGCTACGAGCAGTACTTC | CASSLSSGSYEQYF
TRBJ1-2 | - | TRBV9 | - | TGTGCCAGCAGCGTAGCTGGCGGGTTTGAAGACTATGGCTACACCTTC | CASSVAGGFEDYGYTF
TRBJ1-6 | - | TRBV6-5 | - | TGTGCCAGCAGTTACTCGCGACAATATAATTCACCCCTCCACTTT | CASSYSRQYNSPLHF
TRBJ1-5 | - | TRBV5-8 | TRBD1 | TGTGCCAGCAGAGACAGGGGGGGGAATCAGCCCCAGCATTTT | CASRDRGGNQPQHF
TRBJ2-7 | - | TRBV5-1 | - | TGCGCCAGCAGCTTTGAGGGGACGGGACTCTACGAGCAGTACTTC | CASSFEGTGLYEQYF
TRBJ1-6 | - | TRBV7-9 | - | TGTGCCAGCAGCCCCCCCGCCAGCTCCTATAATTCACCCCTCCACTTT | CASSPPASSYNSPLHF
TRBJ1-1 | - | TRBV4-1 | TRBD1 | TGCGCCAGCAGCCAGGAAAGGGACAGGGCCCGGTTCACTGAAGCTTTCTTT | CASSQERDRARFTEAFF
TRBJ2-7 | - | TRBV29-1 | TRBD2 | TGCAGCGTCGCCGGGACTAGCGTCCAAAAGGGGGAGTACGAGCAGTACTTC | CSVAGTSVQKGEYEQYF
TRBJ2-2 | - | TRBV4-2 | - | TGTGCCAGCGGGGCGGCGAACACCGGGGAGCTGTTTTTT | CASGAANTGELFF
TRBJ2-3 | once | TRBV7-6 | - | TGTGCCAGCAGCTTAGGGGCGGGAAGATTCACAGATACGCAGTATTTT | CASSLGAGRFTDTQYF
TRBJ1-1 | - | TRBV10-3 | - | TGTGCCATCAGCCCACAGGAAACGAACACTGAAGCTTTCTTT | CAISPQETNTEAFF